This TCR beta chain stems from a study of Ad26.COV2.S vaccination and SARS-CoV-2 variants. In the study overall: Doses of Ad26.COV2.S were injected into muscle once or twice, 56 days apart. The study, taken as a whole, reports: Those who received the vaccine showed greater spike-specific TCR breadth than those given placebo.

A note on this clone: Its antigen is currently unknown.

As to treatment: around 19 received Ad26.COV2.S at low or high dose, single or two shots; 5 received placebo; per-sample allocation not given. The study sampled participants on day 63 after the first vaccine or placebo injection. At a Boston site, the person donating was an adult of 18-55 years. This table comes from immunoSEQ multiplex PCR, and its TCRdb copy is limited to in-frame clones, with some not included. Among fewer than 400,000 clones listed, 70% to 90% were seen once. This receptor was identified in a person aged 18-65 years who received the Ad26.COV2.S COVID-19 vaccine or a placebo. Specimen: peripheral blood, collected in a trial of Ad26.COV2.S vaccine versus placebo.

The CDR3 DNA sequence: TGTGCCAGCAGTGGGACGGCAGAGACCCAGTACTTC. Protein: CASSGTAETQYF. The chain uses TRBV2 and TRBJ2-5; D gene ambiguous. CDR3 length: 12 residues. V lost 4 bases and J lost 4, with 7 bases in between. Germline loops: CDR1 SNHLY, CDR2 FYNNEI.